The 10 T cell receptor beta chains given below trace back to one sample, sequenced in a study of control samples from healthy donors and cancer patients (dated by TCRdb to 2020 to 2021). The library was generated by the immunoSEQ multiplex PCR assay. As stored in TCRdb, this immuneACCESS dataset retains in-frame rearrangements with V and J assigned. A fraction of the clones does not appear; measured against another copy, unresolved V genes explain less than half of the discrepancy, and the remainder lacks a known reason. A total of around 100,000 clones appear in this sample, 80% to 95% of them only once. 2.5% to 3.5% of the sample is taken by the ten largest. Source material: blood. The receptors stem from a human donor in good health. The donor label of this sample is uncertain.

This clone was observed once. The rearrangement uses TRBV11-3 and TRBJ2-1; no reliable D call. CDR1 and CDR2 (germline): SGHNT, YENEEA. The CDR3 runs to 12 residues. Trimming cost V 0 bases and J 7 bases, with 4 bases left between them. CDR3 region: CASSLDPNEQFF. The CDR3 DNA sequence: TGTGCCAGCAGCTTAGATCCTAATGAGCAGTTCTTC.

This chain joins TRBV11-2 and TRBJ2-2; 8 bases are a match to TRBD2. Germline assignment: CDR1 SGHAT and CDR2 FQNNGV. The CDR3 extends over 15 amino acids. V was pared by 5 bases and J by 2 bases, with 4 bases of the junction left unmatched. CDR3 bases: TGTGCCAGCAGCAGGAGCGGGGGCAACACCGGGGAGCTGTTTTTT. The encoded protein is CASSRSGGNTGELFF.

Remarks on this clone: Other DNA sequences in this specimen translate into the identical CDR3. The J gene is TRBJ1-1, the V gene TRBV9; D remains unclear. The germline V gene has CDR1 SGDLS and CDR2 YYNGEE. The V gene lost 0 bases and the J gene lost 0 bases, with 6 bases spanning the gap. The CDR3 runs to 14 residues. This CDR3 reads CASSVGLLNTEAFF. The CDR3 coding sequence is TGTGCCAGCAGCGTAGGACTCTTGAACACTGAAGCTTTCTTT.

This chain uses TRBV18 with TRBJ2-2, with 7 bases identical to TRBD1. V was clipped by 2 bases and J by 6 bases; unmatched bases: 6. CDR3 size: 15 residues. Germline CDR1 reads KGHSH; CDR2 reads LQKENI. The CDR3 DNA sequence: TGTGCCAGCTCACCAGTTAGGGGGCTGGCCGGGGAGCTGTTTTTT. Translation gives CASSPVRGLAGELFF. The full variable domain, in which reference TRBV18 and TRBJ2-2 provide the parts outside the CDR3, is NAGVMQNPRHLVRRRGQEARLRCSPMKGHSHVYWYRQLPEEGLKFMVYLQKENIIDESGMPKERFSAEFPKEGPSILRIQQVVRGDSAAYFCASSPVRGLAGELFFGEGSRLTVL.

The chain carries TRBV3-1 (or the pseudogene TRBV3-2) and TRBJ1-2, with D unresolved. V lost 2 bases, J lost 2 bases, and 12 bases lay in between. Germline loops: CDR1 LGHDT, CDR2 YNNKEL (reference sequence). This CDR3 spans 15 amino acids. The CDR3 loop is CASSQLGGQNYGYTF. In DNA, the CDR3 is TGTGCCAGCAGCCAATTAGGAGGGCAGAACTATGGCTACACCTTC.

In its sample, this clone was seen once. This rearrangement joins TRBV15 to TRBJ1-2, with TRBD1 matching over 8 bases. Germline CDR1 LNHNV, CDR2 YYDKDF (reference sequence). Trimming cost V 1 base and J 4 bases; bases outside gene matches: 8. This CDR3 contains 16 residues. Here the CDR3 reads CATSRARGDRSYGYTF. In DNA, the CDR3 is TGTGCCACCAGCAGAGCCAGAGGGGACAGGTCCTATGGCTACACCTTC.

This sequence joins TRBV7-2 and TRBJ1-1, with D unclear. V lost 5 bases, J lost 1 base, and 11 bases lay in between. The CDR3 is made up of 14 amino acids. Germline CDR1 reads SGHTA; CDR2 reads FQGNSA. The CDR3 here is CASSVLRKNTEAFF. The CDR3 DNA is TGTGCCAGCAGCGTCCTGAGGAAGAACACTGAAGCTTTCTTT.

The rearrangement links TRBV28 to TRBJ1-1; tentatively, D is TRBD1 (6 bases). Germline V gene sequence: CDR1 MDHEN, CDR2 SYDVKM. The CDR3 totals 14 residues. The germline V and J ends were trimmed by 6 bases and 5 bases, with 16 bases remaining between them. DNA of the CDR3: TGTGCCAGCAGGGGGGCAGGGGATACGACTGAAGCTTTCTTT. This codes for CASRGAGDTTEAFF.

The chain uses TRBV7-8 and TRBJ1-1; D perhaps matches TRBD1 (5 bases). Germline V gives CDR1 SGHVS, CDR2 FQNEAQ. The length of the CDR3 is 14 residues. V was pared by 5 bases and J by 4 bases, with 14 bases between. This CDR3 is CASSRGPWGTEAFF. Here the CDR3 DNA reads TGTGCCAGCAGCCGGGGACCGTGGGGCACTGAAGCTTTCTTT.

The chain joins TRBV3-1 (or the pseudogene TRBV3-2) to TRBJ1-5; D not resolved. V was trimmed by 6 bases and J by 4 bases, leaving 16 bases between them. Looked up from germline, CDR1 is LGHDT and CDR2 is YNNKEL (reference sequence). The CDR3 is made up of 15 amino acids. The CDR3 loop reads CASRSRPGRNQPQHF. CDR3 bases: TGTGCCAGCAGGAGCCGGCCCGGGAGGAATCAGCCCCAGCATTTT.